This T cell receptor (beta chain) was identified in a study of blood T cell repertoires in COVID-19. Study information: T cells, B-cell-depleted T cells, or PBMCs provided the cDNA or gDNA that served as material.

This clone appeared once. Trimming pared 1 base from V and 2 bases from J, leaving 6 bases between. The CDR3 extends over 14 amino acids. The germline V gene encodes CDR1 SGHTA and CDR2 FQGNSA. The authors' processing: Nucleated cell number was recorded as an estimate derived from reference gene primer amplification. Assay: immunoSEQ multiplex PCR; the TCRdb copy retains only in-frame clones and omits some. V and J calls and clone size are given by that table; D and trimming were obtained from the DNA. This table holds some 220,000 clones, under 85% found once. This TCR was recovered from a woman between 25 and 40 years old with COVID-19, enrolled during active disease. This chain uses TRBV7-2 with TRBJ2-1; no reliable D call. The sequenced sample consisted of peripheral blood. The CDR3 sequence: CASSLDYPYNEQFF. The CDR3 nucleotides are TGTGCCAGCAGCTTAGACTACCCCTACAATGAGCAGTTCTTC.